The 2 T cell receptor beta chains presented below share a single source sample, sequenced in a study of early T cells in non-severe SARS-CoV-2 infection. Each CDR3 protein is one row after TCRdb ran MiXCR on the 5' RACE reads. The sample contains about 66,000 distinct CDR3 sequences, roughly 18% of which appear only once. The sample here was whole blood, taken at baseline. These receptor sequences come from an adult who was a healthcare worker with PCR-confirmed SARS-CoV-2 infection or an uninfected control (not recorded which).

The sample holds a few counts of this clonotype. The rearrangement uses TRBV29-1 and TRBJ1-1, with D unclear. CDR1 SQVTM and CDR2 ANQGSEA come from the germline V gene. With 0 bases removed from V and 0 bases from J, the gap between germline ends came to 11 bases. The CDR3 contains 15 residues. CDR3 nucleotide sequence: TGCAGCGTTGAAGATCCTTGGCGAGTGAACACTGAAGCTTTCTTT. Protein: CSVEDPWRVNTEAFF.

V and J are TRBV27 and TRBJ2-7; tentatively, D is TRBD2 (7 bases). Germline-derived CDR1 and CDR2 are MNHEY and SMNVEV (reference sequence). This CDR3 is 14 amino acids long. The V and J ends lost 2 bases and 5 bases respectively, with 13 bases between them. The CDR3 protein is CASSLGGARNEQYF. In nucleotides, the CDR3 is TGTGCCAGCAGTTTAGGGGGGGCGCGGAACGAGCAGTACTTC.